Listed below are T cell receptor beta chains from one sample, sequenced in a study of blood T cell repertoires in COVID-19. The method was immunoSEQ multiplex PCR; TCRdb's version includes in-frame clones alone and lacks a portion of them. The profile shows about 21,000 clones, roughly 90% of them singletons. Input material: peripheral blood. The source of these receptors is a man between 65 and 85 years old with active COVID-19. CDR3s include the opening cysteine and the closing phenylalanine or tryptophan. D genes are given only for firm matches. The size of a clone is reported for some rows only, either as once, few or many, or as a class for expanded clones.

V	D	J	size	CDR3	DNA
TRBV19	TRBD1	TRBJ2-1	-	CASSIEQGAYNEQFF	TGTGCCAGTAGTATAGAACAGGGGGCTTACAATGAGCAGTTCTTC
TRBV7-2	-	TRBJ2-1	-	CASSFVREFDEQFF	TGTGCCAGCAGCTTTGTGAGGGAGTTCGATGAGCAGTTCTTC
TRBV6-1	-	TRBJ2-5	-	CASSESQGPETQYF	TGTGCCAGCAGTGAATCCCAGGGTCCAGAGACCCAGTACTTC
TRBV23-1	-	TRBJ1-2	-	CASSHLGPRDTGYTF	TGCGCCAGCAGTCATCTGGGGCCCAGGGATACTGGCTACACCTTC
TRBV12-3/TRBV12-4	-	TRBJ1-3	-	CASSLPYGNTIYF	TGTGCCAGCAGTTTACCCTATGGAAACACCATATATTTT
TRBV11-2	TRBD1	TRBJ2-7	-	CASSLEGTGPYEQYF	TGTGCCAGCAGCTTAGAAGGGACAGGTCCCTACGAGCAGTACTTC
TRBV7-2	TRBD2	TRBJ2-5	-	CASSLVGGGTKVAQYF	TGTGCCAGCAGCTTAGTTGGGGGGGGGACCAAGGTGGCCCAGTACTTC
TRBV29-1	TRBD2	TRBJ2-3	-	CSVEPSGSSTDTQYF	TGCAGCGTTGAACCTAGCGGCAGTAGCACAGATACGCAGTATTTT
TRBV7-2	-	TRBJ2-7	few	CASSPGLGGSYEQYF	TGTGCCAGCAGCCCCGGACTAGGGGGCTCCTACGAGCAGTACTTC
TRBV7-9	-	TRBJ1-4	-	CASSLGGRGEKLFF	TGTGCCAGCAGCTTAGGGGGGCGCGGAGAAAAACTGTTTTTT
TRBV19	-	TRBJ2-3	-	CASTPEGVDTQYF	TGTGCCAGTACCCCCGAGGGGGTGGATACGCAGTATTTT
TRBV6-1	TRBD1	TRBJ2-1	-	CASSEYGTGLYNEQFF	TGTGCCAGCAGTGAATACGGGACAGGGCTCTACAATGAGCAGTTCTTC
TRBV11-1	-	TRBJ2-2	-	CASSLQRAGNTGELFF	TGTGCCAGCAGCTTACAGCGGGCGGGGAACACCGGGGAGCTGTTTTTT
TRBV6-1	-	TRBJ1-2	-	CASSEVGTYGYTF	TGTGCCAGCAGTGAAGTTGGTACTTATGGCTACACCTTC
TRBV7-2	TRBD2	TRBJ2-1	-	CASSREGGTSAALVF	TGTGCCAGCAGCCGTGAGGGCGGGACTAGCGCGGCCCTGGTCTTC
TRBV2	-	TRBJ1-2	-	CASKQNYGYTF	TGTGCCAGCAAACAGAACTATGGCTACACCTTC
TRBV7-9	-	TRBJ2-7	-	CASSLDSGEDEQYF	TGTGCCAGCAGCTTAGATTCGGGGGAGGACGAGCAGTACTTC
TRBV6-5	TRBD1	TRBJ2-1	-	CASSSDRGRNEQFF	TGTGCCAGCAGTTCAGACAGGGGGCGGAATGAGCAGTTCTTC
TRBV7-8	-	TRBJ1-1	-	CASSFPGVVNTEAFF	TGTGCCAGCAGCTTCCCGGGGGTTGTCAACACTGAAGCTTTCTTT
TRBV7-9	TRBD2	TRBJ2-2	-	CASSLRGLANTGELFF	TGTGCCAGCAGCTTGCGCGGACTAGCGAACACCGGGGAGCTGTTTTTT
TRBV11-2	TRBD2	TRBJ2-3	-	CASSLDRVGRDTQYF	TGTGCCAGCAGCTTAGATAGGGTCGGGAGGGATACGCAGTATTTT
TRBV5-1	-	TRBJ1-2	-	CASSPEAGNYGYTF	TGCGCCAGCAGCCCCGAGGCAGGGAACTATGGCTACACCTTC
TRBV6-5	TRBD2	TRBJ2-7	medium-sized	CASRGLADYEQYF	TGTGCCAGCAGAGGACTAGCGGACTACGAGCAGTACTTC
TRBV2	-	TRBJ1-3	-	CATTDDWFSGNTIYF	TGTGCCACCACCGATGACTGGTTCTCTGGAAACACCATATATTTT
TRBV10-3	-	TRBJ2-7	-	CAISEDHSSYEQYF	TGTGCCATCAGTGAGGACCACAGCTCCTACGAGCAGTACTTC
TRBV28	-	TRBJ2-7	-	CASSSPGPSYEQYF	TGTGCCAGCAGTAGTCCAGGTCCCTCCTACGAGCAGTACTTC
TRBV10-3	TRBD1	TRBJ1-2	-	CAISVPRDRTPYGYTF	TGTGCCATCAGTGTACCCCGGGACAGAACACCCTATGGCTACACCTTC
TRBV2	TRBD1	TRBJ2-1	few	CASRYTPGQGNEQFF	TGTGCCAGCAGGTACACTCCGGGACAGGGTAATGAGCAGTTCTTC
TRBV10-2	TRBD1	TRBJ2-2	-	CASWTGQRNTGELFF	TGCGCCAGCTGGACAGGGCAGAGGAACACCGGGGAGCTGTTTTTT
TRBV30	TRBD1	TRBJ2-7	once	CAWSVGGYVGEQYF	TGTGCCTGGAGTGTAGGGGGCTACGTTGGTGAGCAGTACTTC
TRBV10-1	-	TRBJ1-1	-	CASSNEVSVKKDTEAFF	TGCGCCAGCAGTAACGAGGTGAGCGTGAAAAAGGACACTGAAGCTTTCTTT
TRBV9	-	TRBJ2-1	-	CASSDDPRLVGSYNEQFF	TGTGCCAGCAGCGATGACCCACGACTAGTTGGCTCCTACAATGAGCAGTTCTTC
TRBV5-8	TRBD1	TRBJ1-6	-	CASSRQGARSPLHF	TGTGCCAGCAGCCGACAGGGTGCCCGTTCACCCCTCCACTTT
TRBV9	-	TRBJ1-1	-	CASSPLVGSTEAFF	TGTGCCAGCAGCCCCCTTGTCGGGAGCACTGAAGCTTTCTTT
TRBV28	-	TRBJ1-5	-	CAGSPTGNNQPQHF	TGTGCCGGCAGTCCAACAGGGAACAATCAGCCCCAGCATTTT
TRBV6-5	TRBD1	TRBJ1-2	-	CASSSVRGDGHYGYTF	TGTGCCAGCAGTTCCGTCAGGGGGGACGGGCACTATGGCTACACCTTC
TRBV29-1	-	TRBJ1-4	-	CSVGAGLSNEKLFF	TGCAGCGTTGGGGCAGGGTTGAGTAATGAAAAACTGTTTTTT
TRBV18	-	TRBJ1-1	once	CASSPEGVGGTEAFF	TGTGCCAGCTCACCAGAAGGGGTCGGGGGAACTGAAGCTTTCTTT
TRBV5-6	-	TRBJ2-7	-	CASSLGFSDEQYF	TGTGCCAGCAGCTTGGGCTTCTCGGACGAGCAGTACTTC
TRBV30	-	TRBJ2-7	-	CAWAGGPEQYF	TGTGCCTGGGCCGGAGGGCCCGAGCAGTACTTC
TRBV28	-	TRBJ1-6	-	CASSPAGSGLHF	TGTGCCAGCAGCCCTGCAGGGTCCGGCCTCCACTTT
TRBV13	-	TRBJ2-3	-	CASSPAKGLVGTQYF	TGTGCCAGCAGCCCTGCTAAGGGGCTGGTGGGTACGCAGTATTTT
TRBV29-1	TRBD2	TRBJ2-1	-	CSVDSSGGVGEQFF	TGCAGCGTTGATTCTAGCGGGGGAGTGGGTGAGCAGTTCTTC
TRBV4-2	-	TRBJ2-2	few	CASLRGDTGELFF	TGTGCCAGCCTGCGGGGCGACACCGGGGAGCTGTTTTTT
TRBV11-3	TRBD1	TRBJ2-7	-	CASSLDRTGNEQYF	TGTGCCAGCAGCTTAGATAGGACAGGAAACGAGCAGTACTTC
TRBV13	TRBD2	TRBJ2-3	-	CASSLSRGTSGRRDTQYF	TGTGCCAGCAGCTTAAGCCGCGGGACTAGCGGGAGGAGGGATACGCAGTATTTT
TRBV3-1/TRBV3-2	TRBD2	TRBJ2-7	-	CASSQEGTSGSYEQYF	TGTGCCAGCAGCCAAGAGGGGACTAGCGGGAGCTACGAGCAGTACTTC
TRBV27	-	TRBJ2-1	-	CASSSRDSYFSEQFF	TGTGCCAGCAGTTCCCGGGACTCCTATTTCAGCGAGCAGTTCTTC
TRBV11-3	TRBD1	TRBJ2-4	-	CASSVLRDRGVKEAKNIQYF	TGTGCCAGCAGCGTCCTCCGGGACAGGGGTGTAAAAGAAGCCAAAAACATTCAGTACTTC
TRBV11-1	TRBD2	TRBJ2-3	once	CASSSTSGTTDTQYF	TGTGCCAGCAGTTCCACTAGCGGAACCACAGATACGCAGTATTTT
TRBV11-3	TRBD1	TRBJ1-2	-	CASSFPRPGQGSSYGYTF	TGTGCCAGCAGCTTTCCGAGGCCGGGACAGGGATCAAGCTATGGCTACACCTTC
TRBV5-4	TRBD1	TRBJ2-3	-	CASSLDRGFTDTQYF	TGTGCCAGCAGCTTGGACAGGGGGTTTACAGATACGCAGTATTTT
TRBV7-8	-	TRBJ1-2	-	CASSSWGVGNGYTF	TGTGCCAGCAGCTCGTGGGGAGTCGGCAACGGCTACACCTTC
TRBV7-9	-	TRBJ1-1	once	CASSLEEGLTEAFF	TGTGCCAGCAGCTTAGAAGAGGGACTGACTGAAGCTTTCTTT
TRBV6-1	TRBD2	TRBJ2-3	-	CASSEPGTSGSTQYF	TGTGCCAGCAGTGAGCCCGGGACTAGCGGGAGTACGCAGTATTTT
TRBV3-1/TRBV3-2	TRBD1	TRBJ1-2	once	CASSHHSLTGEDYGYTF	TGTGCCAGCAGCCACCACTCATTGACAGGGGAAGATTATGGCTACACCTTC
TRBV6-1	TRBD2	TRBJ2-1	-	CASSERGSSYNEQFF	TGTGCCAGCAGTGAGCGGGGGAGCTCCTACAATGAGCAGTTCTTC